Each of the 30 T cell receptor beta chains below was sequenced from the same sample in a study of blood T cells in healthy people across ages. The authors ran a second PCR of about 6 to 11 cycles using a sample-barcoded 5' primer and a J-beta primer mix. TCRdb fed the 5' RACE reads into MiXCR, producing one record per CDR3 protein. The sample lists some 1.5 million distinct CDR3 sequences; under 55% were seen once. Source material: blood. These TCRs come from a woman in her late teens or twenties in good health.

This clonotype was seen only a few times. The junction shows a germline mismatch at one end, possibly a read error. The chain is built from TRBV15 and TRBJ1-4; no firm D call. The CDR3 extends over 16 amino acids. Germline loops: CDR1 LNHNV, CDR2 YYDKDF (reference sequence). The CDR3 loop is CATSALGGPTNEKLFF. DNA for the CDR3: TGTGCCACCAGCGCTTTGGGTGGACCAACTAATGAAAAGCTGTTTTTT.

This clonotype was recorded only once. This chain links TRBV29-1 with TRBJ1-1; the D is unclear. CDR3 size: 12 residues. The V end lost 4 bases, the J end lost 0 bases, and 6 bases lay between the germline ends. CDR1 is SQVTM and CDR2 is ANQGSEA in the germline V gene. The DNA for the CDR3 is TGCAGCGTTGGTGCTATGAACACTGAAGCTTTCTTT. This gives the protein CSVGAMNTEAFF.

About this clonotype: One end of the junction varies from germline; a read error may be responsible. CDR3 nucleotide sequence: TGTGCCGGCAGCATCCGGGACAGGGGGAGCGAGCAGTACTTC. This translates into CAGSIRDRGSEQYF. The genes are TRBV9 and TRBJ2-7, with 11 positions matching TRBD1. Germline loops: CDR1 SGDLS, CDR2 YYNGEE. The CDR3 length is 14 residues.

The rearrangement links TRBV12-3 or TRBV12-4 to TRBJ2-7; D is uncertain. V lost 8 bases to trimming and J lost 3 bases, with 11 bases between them. The CDR3 length is 12 residues. DNA for the CDR3: TGTGCCAGCCAAAAGGGCGGCTACGAGCAGTACTTC. Its translation: CASQKGGYEQYF.

This clonotype was detected only a few times. The CDR3 DNA follows: TGTGCCACAAGGAAGGCCAGGACAGGCACAGATACGCAGTATTTT. The encoded protein is CATRKARTGTDTQYF. The V call is TRBV15, the J call TRBJ2-3, with a weak D call TRBD1 (6 bases). Germline V gene data show CDR1 as LNHNV and CDR2 as YYDKDF (reference sequence). V was pared by 9 bases and J by 1 base, with 17 bases between. This CDR3 contains 15 residues.

This clonotype has only a few counts. The chain has TRBV12-3 or TRBV12-4 and TRBJ1-5, with D perhaps TRBD1 (5 bases). The CDR3 runs 15 residues. The V gene lost 2 bases and the J gene lost 6 bases, with 14 bases spanning the gap. The CDR3 loop reads CASSLSGIGSQPQHF. In DNA form, the CDR3 reads TGTGCCAGCAGTTTATCAGGGATTGGGAGTCAGCCCCAGCATTTT.

This rearrangement joins TRBV30 to TRBJ2-7, with D maybe TRBD1 (5 bases). Germline lookup yields CDR1 GTSNPN and CDR2 SVGIG (reference sequence). Deletions cut 1 base from V and 7 bases from J, with 14 bases between. CDR3 length equals 13 residues. The CDR3 here is CAWSGQLDNEQYF. CDR3 DNA: TGTGCCTGGAGTGGACAGTTAGATAATGAGCAGTACTTC.

The rearrangement links TRBV30 to TRBJ2-2, with 8 positions matching TRBD1. CDR1 is GTSNPN and CDR2 is SVGIG in the germline V gene (reference sequence). This CDR3 spans 17 amino acids. The ends lost 2 bases at V and 4 bases at J; junction bases unmatched: 12. In DNA form, the CDR3 reads TGTGCCTGGAGTCCCCCCCCCCGACAGGGGCCCACCGGGGAGCTGTTTTTT. Amino acid sequence: CAWSPPPRQGPTGELFF.

The chain has TRBV7-9 and TRBJ1-2; D is possibly TRBD1 (5 bases). The germline V gene encodes CDR1 SEHNR and CDR2 FQNEAQ (reference sequence). The CDR3 is made up of 12 amino acids. The germline V and J ends were trimmed by 4 bases and 10 bases, with 13 bases remaining between them. The CDR3 reads CASSSAGPIYTF. The CDR3 nucleotides are TGTGCCAGCAGCTCAGCGGGGCCGATCTACACCTTC.

In this sample, this clonotype turned up once. The germline gene is not matched at one end of the junction; a read error may be the cause. The V gene is TRBV12-3 or TRBV12-4, the J gene TRBJ2-1; tentatively, D is TRBD1 or TRBD2 (6 bases each). The CDR3 runs 15 residues. CDR3 sequence reads: CASIERGALGNERFF. The CDR3 DNA sequence: TGTGCCAGCATCGAAAGGGGGGCCCTTGGCAATGAGCGGTTCTTC.

This clonotype occurred a few times. The chain links TRBV11-2 to TRBJ2-3, with TRBD2 matching 10 bases. V trimming: 6 bases; J trimming: 4 bases; junction bases outside the gene matches: 10. The CDR3 length is 16 residues. Germline V gene data show CDR1 as SGHAT and CDR2 as FQNNGV. CDR3 protein: CASRSPTSGNPDTQYF. As DNA, the CDR3 is TGTGCCAGCAGAAGTCCTACTAGCGGGAACCCAGATACGCAGTATTTT. The whole variable domain, filled in from reference TRBV11-2 and TRBJ2-3, reads EAGVAQSPRYKIIEKRQSVAFWCNPISGHATLYWYQQILGQGPKLLIQFQNNGVVDDSQLPKDRFSAERLKGVDSTLKIQPAKLEDSAVYLCASRSPTSGNPDTQYFGPGTRLTVL.

This clonotype has a handful of counts. This sequence joins TRBV5-1 and TRBJ2-4, with D uncertain. The end of the DNA aligns better with TRBJ2-7, so the J call may be wrong. The CDR3 consists of 14 residues. From germline, CDR1 is SGHRS and CDR2 YFSETQ. CDR3 amino acids: CASSLDRAADEQYF. CDR3 nucleotides: TGCGCCAGCAGCTTGGATAGGGCCGCCGACGAGCAGTACTTC.

The chain carries TRBV5-5 and TRBJ1-4; 8 nucleotides align to TRBD1. Unmatched junction bases numbered 0, after V lost 0 bases and J lost 5 bases. CDR3 length: 14 amino acids. Germline CDR1 SGHKS, CDR2 YYEKEE (reference sequence). The CDR3 loop is CASSLGDRNEKLFF. CDR3 DNA sequence: TGTGCCAGCAGCTTGGGGGACAGGAATGAAAAACTGTTTTTT.

The chain uses TRBV27 and TRBJ2-7; D remains ambiguous. Per germline, CDR1 MNHEY and CDR2 SMNVEV (reference sequence). V lost 7 bases, J lost 7 bases, and 26 bases lay in between. The CDR3 is 16 residues long. The CDR3 nucleotides are TGTGCCAGCACCAAGAAACTGGACGGCCGCTGGAATGAGCAGTACTTC. As protein: CASTKKLDGRWNEQYF.

Remarks on this clonotype: The junction does not match germline at one end; this may be a read error. The chain is built from TRBV27 and TRBJ2-3, with no clear D. The CDR3 is 13 residues long. Germline V CDR1 and CDR2: MNHEY, SMNVEV (reference sequence). This chain's CDR3 is CAGSPLFPDMQYF. The CDR3 bases are TGTGCCGGCAGTCCCCTCTTTCCAGATATGCAGTATTTT.

This clonotype appeared a single time. J is TRBJ1-2 and V is TRBV20-1, with 7 bases identical to TRBD1. This CDR3 comprises 12 residues. V lost 6 bases, J lost 5 bases, and 6 bases stayed unmatched. From germline, CDR1 is DFQATT and CDR2 SNEGSKA (reference sequence). CDR3 residues: CSALDRQYGYTF. In nucleotides, the CDR3 is TGCAGTGCCCTGGACAGGCAATATGGCTACACCTTC.

The chain links TRBV24-1 to TRBJ2-5; possible D gene TRBD1, 6 bases. The CDR3 consists of 15 residues. In germline, CDR1 is KGHDR, CDR2 SFDVKD. Trimming took 3 bases from V and 3 from J, leaving 13 bases between them. The CDR3 loop reads CATSDAGTREETQYF. The CDR3 DNA reads TGTGCCACCAGTGATGCCGGGACACGGGAAGAGACCCAGTACTTC.

The table lists this clonotype with a few counts. The rearrangement uses TRBV7-9 and TRBJ2-7; no clear D gene. CDR3 length: 14 amino acids. V lost 2 bases to trimming and J lost 3 bases, with 11 bases between them. Germline-derived CDR1 and CDR2 are SEHNR and FQNEAQ (reference sequence). The CDR3 here is CASSLISLDYEQYF. CDR3 nucleotide sequence: TGTGCCAGCAGCTTAATAAGCCTGGACTACGAGCAGTACTTC.

V and J are TRBV2 and TRBJ1-1; a possible D gene is TRBD1 (6 bases). This CDR3 spans 12 amino acids. Germline V CDR1 and CDR2: SNHLY, FYNNEI. V was shortened by 5 bases and J by 7 bases, with 11 bases between the two germline ends. The CDR3 DNA is TGTGCCAGCAGTCCCGACAGGTATGAAGCTTTCTTT. Protein: CASSPDRYEAFF.

The genes are TRBV7-9 and TRBJ1-4; TRBD1 matches 9 bases. CDR3 length: 16 amino acids. Germline CDR1 is SEHNR and CDR2 is FQNEAQ (reference sequence). With 2 bases clipped from V and 5 bases from J, the junction kept 6 bases outside the gene matches. The CDR3 reads CASSLLGGQGNEKLFF. The CDR3, as DNA: TGTGCCAGCAGCTTATTGGGAGGACAGGGGAATGAAAAACTGTTTTTT.

This clonotype was recorded a few times. V and J are TRBV6-5 and TRBJ2-7; D gene unclear. Germline V gene data show CDR1 as MNHEY and CDR2 as SVGAGI. There are 14 residues in the CDR3. Trimming took 0 bases from V and 6 from J, leaving 12 bases between them. The CDR3 reads CASSYSNGWTEQYF. CDR3 sequence (DNA): TGTGCCAGCAGTTACTCGAACGGATGGACCGAGCAGTACTTC.

The chain links TRBV5-4 to TRBJ2-1; 9 bases map to TRBD2. The end of the DNA fits TRBJ2-7 better, so the J call may be wrong. CDR1 SGHNT and CDR2 YYREEE come from the germline V gene (reference sequence). This CDR3 comprises 16 residues. CDR3 nucleotide sequence: TGTGCCAGCAGCTTGGGGGGAGCGGGAGGTTTCAATGAGCAGTACTTC. Protein sequence: CASSLGGAGGFNEQYF.

The chain has TRBV27 and TRBJ2-1; D remains unclear. Germline lookup yields CDR1 MNHEY and CDR2 SMNVEV (reference sequence). This CDR3 region has 13 residues. V was trimmed by 6 bases and J by 3 bases, leaving 9 bases between them. DNA for the CDR3: TGTGCCAGCAGCCAGAATCTCTACAATGAGCAGTTCTTC. This translates into CASSQNLYNEQFF.

The gene calls are TRBV11-3 and TRBJ2-1; 9 bases line up with TRBD1. The V and J ends lost 3 bases and 2 bases, in that order; junction bases with no gene match: 8. This CDR3 region has 17 residues. Germline V lookup: CDR1 SGHNT, CDR2 YENEEA. The CDR3 is CASSLRGQGRPYNEQFF. CDR3 coding DNA: TGTGCCAGCAGCTTGAGGGGACAGGGTCGACCCTACAATGAGCAGTTCTTC. Full variable domain (rest looked up from reference TRBV11-3 and TRBJ2-1): EAGVVQSPRYKIIEKKQPVAFWCNPISGHNTLYWYLQNLGQGPELLIRYENEEAVDDSQLPKDRFSAERLKGVDSTLKIQPAELGDSAVYLCASSLRGQGRPYNEQFFGPGTRLTVL.

The rearrangement joins TRBV29-1 to TRBJ1-2; a weak D match, TRBD1 (6 bases). Germline V lookup: CDR1 SQVTM, CDR2 ANQGSEA. V was trimmed by 6 bases and J by 6 bases, leaving 14 bases between them. The CDR3 length is 12 residues. CDR3 DNA sequence: TGCAGCGTACCTTCAGGGGTGGATGGCTACACCTTC. Translated, it gives CSVPSGVDGYTF.

The chain joins TRBV25-1 to TRBJ1-1, with D tentatively TRBD1 (6 bases). The germline V and J ends were trimmed by 2 bases and 8 bases, with 9 bases remaining between them. Per the germline V gene, CDR1 is MGHDK and CDR2 is SYGVNS. The CDR3 has 12 amino acids. CDR3 in DNA: TGTGCCAGCAGTGAACCGGGGGGCGAAGCTTTCTTT. This encodes CASSEPGGEAFF.

This clonotype was seen once. This sequence joins TRBV24-1 and TRBJ2-2, with 7 bases fitting TRBD1. The CDR3 is 13 residues long. Germline V gives CDR1 KGHDR, CDR2 SFDVKD. Unmatched junction bases numbered 2, after V lost 4 bases and J lost 7 bases. CDR3 sequence (DNA): TGTGCCACCAGTGACACAGGGGTCGGGGAGCTGTTTTTT. This sequence encodes CATSDTGVGELFF.

The rearrangement links TRBV24-1 to TRBJ2-7, with 7 nucleotides matching TRBD2. The trim removed 4 bases at V and 7 bases at J, leaving 15 bases unmatched. Germline V gene data show CDR1 as KGHDR and CDR2 as SFDVKD. The CDR3 has 16 amino acids. CDR3 protein: CATSDPRREDHNEQYF. For the CDR3, the DNA is TGTGCCACCAGTGACCCTCGTCGGGAGGATCACAATGAGCAGTACTTC.

This chain links TRBV29-1 with TRBJ1-3; D perhaps matches TRBD1 (6 bases). CDR1 SQVTM and CDR2 ANQGSEA come from the germline V gene. The CDR3 spans 15 residues. Between the trimmed V and J ends, which lost 3 bases and 2 bases, there was a span of 14 bases. CDR3 sequence (DNA): TGCAGCGTTGACGCCAGGGGCCTTACTGGAAACACCATATATTTT. Protein sequence: CSVDARGLTGNTIYF.

The rearrangement uses TRBV15 and TRBJ2-5; unclear D gene. The J call could be wrong; TRBJ2-7 is a better fit for the DNA end. CDR3 length equals 14 residues. Germline assignment: CDR1 LNHNV and CDR2 YYDKDF (reference sequence). Written as DNA, the CDR3 is TGTGCCACCAGCAGTCGTACAGTCGCTTCCGAGCAGTACTTC. It translates to CATSSRTVASEQYF.